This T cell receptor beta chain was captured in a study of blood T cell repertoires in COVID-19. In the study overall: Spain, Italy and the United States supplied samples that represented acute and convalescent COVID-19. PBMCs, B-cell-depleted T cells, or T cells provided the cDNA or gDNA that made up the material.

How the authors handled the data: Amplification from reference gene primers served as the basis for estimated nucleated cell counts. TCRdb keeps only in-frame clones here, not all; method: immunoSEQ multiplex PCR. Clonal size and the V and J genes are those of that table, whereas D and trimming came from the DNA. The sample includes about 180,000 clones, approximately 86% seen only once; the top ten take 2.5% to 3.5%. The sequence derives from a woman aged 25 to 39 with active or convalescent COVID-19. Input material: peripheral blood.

For the CDR3, the DNA is TGCGCCAGCAGCCAAGATGGGGGACAGGCAACTAATGAAAAACTGTTTTTT. It codes for CASSQDGGQATNEKLFF. The V and J genes are TRBV4-1 and TRBJ1-4; TRBD1 agrees at 8 bases. Per the germline V gene, CDR1 is MGHRA and CDR2 is YSYEKL. Trimming took 0 bases from V and 0 from J; bases not matched to a gene: 3. The CDR3 totals 17 residues.